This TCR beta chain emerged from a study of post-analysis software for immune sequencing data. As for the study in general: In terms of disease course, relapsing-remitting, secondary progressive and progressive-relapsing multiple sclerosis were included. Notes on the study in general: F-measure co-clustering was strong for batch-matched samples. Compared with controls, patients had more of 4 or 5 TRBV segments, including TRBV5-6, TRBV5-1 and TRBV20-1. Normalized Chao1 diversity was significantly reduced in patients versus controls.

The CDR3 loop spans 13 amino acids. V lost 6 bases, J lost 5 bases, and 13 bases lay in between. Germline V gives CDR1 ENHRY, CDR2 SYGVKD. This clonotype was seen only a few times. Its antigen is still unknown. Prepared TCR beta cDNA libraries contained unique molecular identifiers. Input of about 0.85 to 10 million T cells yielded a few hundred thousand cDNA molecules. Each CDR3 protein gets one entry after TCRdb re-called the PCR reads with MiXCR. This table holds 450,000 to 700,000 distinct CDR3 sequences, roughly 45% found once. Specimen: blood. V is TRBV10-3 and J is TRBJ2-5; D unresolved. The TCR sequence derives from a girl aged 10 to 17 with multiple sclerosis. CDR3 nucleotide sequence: TGTGCCATCAGAAACCCCGAGACGGAGACCCAGTACTTC. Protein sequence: CAIRNPETETQYF.